These T cell receptor beta chains were read from a single sample in a study of T cells in Graves' hyperthyroidism and ophthalmopathy. TCRdb passed the multiplex PCR reads through MiXCR, listing each CDR3 protein once. The table shows under 700,000 distinct CDR3 sequences, with around 17% occurring only once. Sequencing was carried out using blood. These receptors were obtained from a woman between 18 and 29 years old with Graves' hyperthyroidism. CDR3s include the opening cysteine and the closing phenylalanine or tryptophan. D genes are given only for firm matches. Clone size is shown for a subset of rows, as once, few, many or a class of expanded clone.

clone_size: many; j_call: TRBJ2-7; v_call: TRBV6-1; d_call: TRBD1; cdr3_aa: CASSSGTDYEQYF; cdr3_nt: TGTGCCAGCAGCAGTGGGACAGACTACGAGCAGTACTTC
clone_size: many; j_call: TRBJ2-7; v_call: TRBV5-1; d_call: TRBD1; cdr3_aa: CARTPRSRDSRNEQYF; cdr3_nt: TGCGCCAGGACCCCTCGGTCCCGGGACAGCAGAAACGAGCAGTACTTC
clone_size: -; j_call: TRBJ2-1; v_call: TRBV5-1; d_call: -; cdr3_aa: CASSLRDNYNEQFF; cdr3_nt: TGCGCCAGCAGCTTGAGAGACAACTACAATGAGCAGTTCTTC
clone_size: few; j_call: TRBJ1-2; v_call: TRBV5-6; d_call: -; cdr3_aa: CASSLGLGTLNYGYTF; cdr3_nt: TGTGCCAGCAGCTTGGGATTGGGAACCCTTAACTATGGCTACACCTTC
clone_size: -; j_call: TRBJ2-7; v_call: TRBV27; d_call: -; cdr3_aa: CASRPRLGSYEQYF; cdr3_nt: TGTGCCAGCAGGCCCCGTCTCGGCTCCTACGAGCAGTACTTC
clone_size: many; j_call: TRBJ2-1; v_call: TRBV20-1; d_call: TRBD1; cdr3_aa: CSARWDRGGNEQFF; cdr3_nt: TGCAGTGCTAGATGGGACAGGGGTGGCAATGAGCAGTTCTTC
clone_size: many; j_call: TRBJ1-2; v_call: TRBV28; d_call: TRBD1; cdr3_aa: CASSLPTGNGYTF; cdr3_nt: TGTGCCAGCAGTTTACCGACAGGGAACGGCTACACCTTC
clone_size: few; j_call: TRBJ2-5; v_call: TRBV7-2; d_call: TRBD1; cdr3_aa: CASSPSSDRARETQYF; cdr3_nt: TGTGCCAGCAGCCCTTCGTCGGACAGGGCGAGAGAGACCCAGTACTTC
clone_size: -; j_call: TRBJ1-1; v_call: TRBV30; d_call: -; cdr3_aa: CAVRGNTEAFF; cdr3_nt: TGTGCCGTGCGGGGTAACACTGAAGCTTTCTTT
clone_size: many; j_call: TRBJ1-1; v_call: TRBV20-1; d_call: -; cdr3_aa: CSANVPGSRNTEAFF; cdr3_nt: TGCAGTGCTAACGTTCCGGGATCGAGGAACACTGAAGCTTTCTTT
clone_size: -; j_call: TRBJ1-2; v_call: TRBV10-3; d_call: -; cdr3_aa: CAISDPRETNYGYTF; cdr3_nt: TGTGCCATCAGTGACCCCAGGGAAACAAACTATGGCTACACCTTC
clone_size: -; j_call: TRBJ1-1; v_call: TRBV12-5; d_call: -; cdr3_aa: CASRGRMNTEAFF; cdr3_nt: TGTGCTAGTAGGGGACGGATGAACACTGAAGCTTTCTTT
clone_size: many; j_call: TRBJ2-3; v_call: TRBV6-2/TRBV6-3; d_call: -; cdr3_aa: CASSPRLEKPTQYF; cdr3_nt: TGTGCCAGCAGCCCACGACTGGAAAAGCCTACGCAGTATTTT
clone_size: -; j_call: TRBJ1-4; v_call: TRBV6-1; d_call: -; cdr3_aa: CASTLGTANEKLFF; cdr3_nt: TGTGCCAGCACCCTCGGGACCGCTAATGAAAAACTGTTTTTT
clone_size: many; j_call: TRBJ1-1; v_call: TRBV12-3/TRBV12-4; d_call: -; cdr3_aa: CASSLGGGSEAFF; cdr3_nt: TGTGCCAGCAGTTTAGGGGGCGGGTCTGAAGCTTTCTTT
clone_size: many; j_call: TRBJ2-3; v_call: TRBV4-3; d_call: -; cdr3_aa: CASSDQGSTDTQYF; cdr3_nt: TGCGCCAGCAGCGACCAGGGGAGCACAGATACGCAGTATTTT
clone_size: few; j_call: TRBJ2-3; v_call: TRBV15; d_call: TRBD1; cdr3_aa: CATSRSPGQGSTDTQYF; cdr3_nt: TGTGCCACCAGCAGATCTCCGGGACAGGGGAGCACAGATACGCAGTATTTT
clone_size: many; j_call: TRBJ2-7; v_call: TRBV3-1; d_call: TRBD2; cdr3_aa: CASSPEAGEQSYEQYF; cdr3_nt: TGTGCCAGCAGCCCCGAGGCGGGAGAACAATCCTACGAGCAGTACTTC